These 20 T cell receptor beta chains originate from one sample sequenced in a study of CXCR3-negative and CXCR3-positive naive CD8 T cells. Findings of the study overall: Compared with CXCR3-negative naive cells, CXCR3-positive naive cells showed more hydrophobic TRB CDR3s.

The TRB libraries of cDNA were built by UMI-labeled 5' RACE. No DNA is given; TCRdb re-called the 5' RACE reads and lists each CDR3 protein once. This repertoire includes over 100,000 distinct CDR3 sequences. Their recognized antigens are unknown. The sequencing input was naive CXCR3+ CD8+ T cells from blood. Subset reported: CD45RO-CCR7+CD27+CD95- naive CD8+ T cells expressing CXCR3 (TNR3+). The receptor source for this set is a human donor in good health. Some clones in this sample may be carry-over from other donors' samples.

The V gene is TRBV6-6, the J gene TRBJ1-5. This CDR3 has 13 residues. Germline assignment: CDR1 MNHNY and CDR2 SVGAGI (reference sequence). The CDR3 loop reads CASSFGDSQPQHF.

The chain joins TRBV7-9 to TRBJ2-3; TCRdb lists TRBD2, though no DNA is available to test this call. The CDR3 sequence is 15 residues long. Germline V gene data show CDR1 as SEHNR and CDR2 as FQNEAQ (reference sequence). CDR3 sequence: CASSYGGTSTDTQYF. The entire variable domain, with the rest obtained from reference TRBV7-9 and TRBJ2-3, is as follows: DTGVSQNPRHKITKRGQNVTFRCDPISEHNRLYWYRQTLGQGPEFLTYFQNEAQLEKSRLLSDRFSAERPKGSFSTLEIQRTEQGDSAMYLCASSYGGTSTDTQYFGPGTRLTVL.

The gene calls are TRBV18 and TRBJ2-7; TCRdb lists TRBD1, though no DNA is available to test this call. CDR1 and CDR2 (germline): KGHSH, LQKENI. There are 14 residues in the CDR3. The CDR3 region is CASSSTGNLYEQYF.

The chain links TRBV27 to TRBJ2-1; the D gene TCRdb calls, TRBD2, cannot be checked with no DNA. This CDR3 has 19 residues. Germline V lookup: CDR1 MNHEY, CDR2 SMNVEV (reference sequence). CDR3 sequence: CASSLSLGLAGTSGYEQFF.

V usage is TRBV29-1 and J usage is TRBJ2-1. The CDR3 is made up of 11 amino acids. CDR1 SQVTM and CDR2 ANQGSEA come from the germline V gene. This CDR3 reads CSVDPYNEQFF.

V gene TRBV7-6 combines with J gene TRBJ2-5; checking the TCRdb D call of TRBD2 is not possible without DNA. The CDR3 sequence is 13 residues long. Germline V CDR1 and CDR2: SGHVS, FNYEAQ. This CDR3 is CASSFGVDYEQYF.

CDR3: CATAWDSTDTQYF. The chain has TRBV27 and TRBJ2-3; TCRdb calls TRBD1, which cannot be checked without DNA. The germline gives CDR1 MNHEY, CDR2 SMNVEV (reference sequence). This CDR3 is 13 amino acids long.

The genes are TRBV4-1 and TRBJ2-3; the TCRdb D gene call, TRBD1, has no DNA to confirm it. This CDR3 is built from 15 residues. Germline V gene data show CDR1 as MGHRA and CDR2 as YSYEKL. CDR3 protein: CASSQAAGSTDTQYF.

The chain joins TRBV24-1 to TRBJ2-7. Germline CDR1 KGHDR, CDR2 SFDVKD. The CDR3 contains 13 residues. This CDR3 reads CATSERRTGEQYF.

The CDR3 spells CASSPRTSYEQYF. The chain has TRBV7-9 and TRBJ2-7. Per germline, CDR1 SEHNR and CDR2 FQNEAQ (reference sequence). The CDR3 consists of 13 residues.

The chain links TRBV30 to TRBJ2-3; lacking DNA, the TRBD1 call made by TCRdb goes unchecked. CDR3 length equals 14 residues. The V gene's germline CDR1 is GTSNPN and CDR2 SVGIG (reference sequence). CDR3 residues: CAWSALGSTDTQYF.

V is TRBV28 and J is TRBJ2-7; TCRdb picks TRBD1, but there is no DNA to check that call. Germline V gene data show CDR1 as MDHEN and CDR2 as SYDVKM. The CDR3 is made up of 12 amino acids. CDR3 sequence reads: CASKGQGIEQYF.

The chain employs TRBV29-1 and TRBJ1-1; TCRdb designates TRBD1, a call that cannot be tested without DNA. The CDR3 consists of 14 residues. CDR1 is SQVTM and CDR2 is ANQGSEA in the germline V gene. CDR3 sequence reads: CSVEAGAPNTEAFF.

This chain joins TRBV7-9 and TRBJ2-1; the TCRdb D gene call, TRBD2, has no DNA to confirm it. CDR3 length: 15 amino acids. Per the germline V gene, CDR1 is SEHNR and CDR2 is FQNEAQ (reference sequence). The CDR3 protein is CASSPPGLAGSEQFF.

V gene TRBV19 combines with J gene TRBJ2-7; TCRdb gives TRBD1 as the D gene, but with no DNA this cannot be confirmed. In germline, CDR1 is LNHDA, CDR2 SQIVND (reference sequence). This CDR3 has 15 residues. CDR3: CASSPSHLQGYEQYF.

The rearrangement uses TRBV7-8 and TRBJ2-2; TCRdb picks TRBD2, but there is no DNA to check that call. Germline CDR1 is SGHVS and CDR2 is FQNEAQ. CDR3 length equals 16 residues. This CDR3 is CASSDRLAGLTGELFF.

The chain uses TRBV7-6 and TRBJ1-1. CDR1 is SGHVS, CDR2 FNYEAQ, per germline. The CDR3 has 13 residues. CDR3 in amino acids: CASSWEMGTEAFF.

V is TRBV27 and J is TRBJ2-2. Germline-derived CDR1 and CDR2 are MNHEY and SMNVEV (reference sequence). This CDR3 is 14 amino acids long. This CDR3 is CASSLYRDAGELFF.

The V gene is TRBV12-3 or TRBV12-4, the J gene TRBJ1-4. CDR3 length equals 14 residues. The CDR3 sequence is CASSLGTWNEKLFF.

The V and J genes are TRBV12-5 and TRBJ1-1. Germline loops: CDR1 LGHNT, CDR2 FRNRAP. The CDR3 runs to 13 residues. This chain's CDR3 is CASGFGPDSEAFF. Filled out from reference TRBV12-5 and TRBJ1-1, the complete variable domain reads DARVTQTPRHKVTEMGQEVTMRCQPILGHNTVFWYRQTMMQGLELLAYFRNRAPLDDSGMPKDRFSAEMPDATLATLKIQPSEPRDSAVYFCASGFGPDSEAFFGQGTRLTVV.